This note documents a single T cell receptor beta chain sequence. What it binds is not known. Donors were Caucasian adults residing in Nashville, Tennessee, USA. A CD45RA-negative memory subset and a CD45RA+ naive subset were separated from the CD4+ cells. This record belongs to a study of shared clonotypes between healthy human individuals. Whole-study results and caveats: An anticipated effect of sequencing depth on clonotype sharing among donors was recognized. Lower generation probabilities were found for non-shared clonotypes than for those shared by all four donors.

Generated by immunoSEQ multiplex PCR, the TCRdb table keeps only in-frame clones and is missing some. The table lists fewer than 400,000 clones, about 74% of them singletons. The CDR3 totals 14 residues. The V end lost 4 bases, the J end lost 6 bases, and 17 bases lay between the germline ends. Germline V lookup: CDR1 SGHRS, CDR2 YFSETQ. The TCR sequence derives from a man younger than 45 in good health. The specimen was memory CD4+ T cells sorted from blood. Subset reported: CD45RA-negative fraction. The genes are TRBV5-1 and TRBJ2-7, with D tentatively TRBD1 (5 bases). In nucleotides, the CDR3 is TGCGCCAGCAGCCCGATGGCAGGGATTTCCGAGCAGTACTTC. Its protein is CASSPMAGISEQYF.